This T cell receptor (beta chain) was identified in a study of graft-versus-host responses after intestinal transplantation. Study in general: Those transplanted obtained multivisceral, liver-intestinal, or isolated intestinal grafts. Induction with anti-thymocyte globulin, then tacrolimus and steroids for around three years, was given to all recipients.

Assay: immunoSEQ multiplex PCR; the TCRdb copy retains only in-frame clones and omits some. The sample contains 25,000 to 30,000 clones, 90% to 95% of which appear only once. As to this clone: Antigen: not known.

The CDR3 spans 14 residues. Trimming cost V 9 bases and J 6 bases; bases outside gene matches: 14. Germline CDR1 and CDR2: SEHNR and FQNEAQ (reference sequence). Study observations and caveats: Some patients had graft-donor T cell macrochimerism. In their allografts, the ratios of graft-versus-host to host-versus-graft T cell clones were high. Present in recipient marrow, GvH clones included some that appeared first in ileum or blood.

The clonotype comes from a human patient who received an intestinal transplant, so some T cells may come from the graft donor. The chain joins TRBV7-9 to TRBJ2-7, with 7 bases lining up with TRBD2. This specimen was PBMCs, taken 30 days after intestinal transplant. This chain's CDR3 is CASTISTSAGEQYF. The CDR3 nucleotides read TGTGCCAGTACTATTTCTACTAGCGCGGGCGAGCAGTACTTC.